This T cell receptor beta chain was captured by sequencing in a study of vaccination and CD4 T cells after COVID-19. Across the study: In the control cultures, a CEFX pool, an HIV-1 Nef pool, or no peptide was supplied.

Treatment described: approximately 10-day PBMC culture with coronavirus spike peptide pools or control peptides (ViraFEST assay). Cells were cultured for 9 to 10 days, and then CD4+ T cells were isolated by negative selection. Study-level findings and limits: Sampling was limited to relatively few convalescent patients, with no early post-infection timepoints studied.

CDR1 is MNHEY, CDR2 SMNVEV, per germline (reference sequence). The CDR3 loop spans 14 amino acids. Losses at the gene ends were 4 bases for V and 5 bases for J; bases not matched to a gene: 4. The Oncomine TCR Beta short-read assay generated sequence data from the DNA of cultured CD4+ T cells. It was cultured CD4+ T cells from which genomic DNA was extracted. Each CDR3 protein gets one entry after TCRdb re-called the PCR reads with MiXCR. The profile shows about 9,000 distinct CDR3 sequences, 48% of them singletons. As to this clonotype: Antigen: not known.

The sequenced sample consisted of CD4+ T cells from blood, cultured in vitro. This receptor was taken from a human donor who had recovered from COVID-19. The chain joins TRBV27 to TRBJ1-2; the match to TRBD1 covers 10 bases. The CDR3 reads CASSSGTGEYGYTF. The DNA of the CDR3 is TGTGCCAGCAGTTCCGGGACAGGGGAATATGGCTACACCTTC.